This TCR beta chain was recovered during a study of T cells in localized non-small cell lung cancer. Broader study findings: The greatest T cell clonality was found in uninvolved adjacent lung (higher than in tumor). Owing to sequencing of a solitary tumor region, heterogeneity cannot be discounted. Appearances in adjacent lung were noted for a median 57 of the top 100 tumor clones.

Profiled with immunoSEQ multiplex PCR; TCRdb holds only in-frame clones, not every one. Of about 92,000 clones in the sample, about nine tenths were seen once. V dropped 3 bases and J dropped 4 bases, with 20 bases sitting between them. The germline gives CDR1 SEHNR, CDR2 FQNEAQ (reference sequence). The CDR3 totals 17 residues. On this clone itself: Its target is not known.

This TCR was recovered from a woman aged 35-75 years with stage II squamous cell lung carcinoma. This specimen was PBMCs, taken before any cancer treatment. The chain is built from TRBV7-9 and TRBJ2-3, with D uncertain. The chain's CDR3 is CASSFGHTNIGADTQYF. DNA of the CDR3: TGTGCCAGCAGCTTTGGCCATACGAACATCGGCGCAGATACGCAGTATTTT.